The rows below give T cell receptor beta chains drawn from one sample of a study of graft-versus-host responses after intestinal transplantation. Here immunoSEQ multiplex PCR was the method, and the copy in TCRdb shows in-frame clones only, minus some. The table lists some 85,000 clones, around 90% of them singletons. For these TCRs, the target antigens are not known. Here the sequenced sample was unstimulated CD8+ T cells sorted from spleen or lymph node cells, taken before transplant. These TCRs come from a human donor who was the organ donor for an intestinal transplant. Each CDR3 is given with its conserved first and last residue. A D gene is named only where the DNA matches it firmly. Some rows have no size entry. The others give once, few or many, or a class for an expanded clone.

d_gene: -
j_gene: TRBJ2-5
abundance: once
v_gene: TRBV30
CDR3nt: TGTGCCTGGAGACCCGGGGGACAAGAGACCCAGTACTTC
CDR3aa: CAWRPGGQETQYF

d_gene: -
j_gene: TRBJ1-1
abundance: -
v_gene: TRBV6-5
CDR3nt: TGTGCCAGCAGTTACGGGGCCTCTGAAGCTTTCTTT
CDR3aa: CASSYGASEAFF

d_gene: TRBD1
j_gene: TRBJ2-7
abundance: once
v_gene: TRBV28
CDR3nt: TGTGCCAGCAGCTTATGGGACAGCCTTACCTACGAGCAGTACTTC
CDR3aa: CASSLWDSLTYEQYF

d_gene: TRBD2
j_gene: TRBJ2-2
abundance: once
v_gene: TRBV9
CDR3nt: TGTGCCAGCAGCGGATCCGGGGGGGCGAACACCGGGGAGCTGTTTTTT
CDR3aa: CASSGSGGANTGELFF

d_gene: -
j_gene: TRBJ1-1
abundance: -
v_gene: TRBV4-1
CDR3nt: TGCGCCAGCAGCCAAGTAGGGGAGAGCACTGAAGCTTTCTTT
CDR3aa: CASSQVGESTEAFF

d_gene: TRBD1
j_gene: TRBJ1-2
abundance: once
v_gene: TRBV7-2
CDR3nt: TGTGCCAGCAGTTTAGACAGGGGGAACTATGGCTACACCTTC
CDR3aa: CASSLDRGNYGYTF

d_gene: -
j_gene: TRBJ2-7
abundance: -
v_gene: TRBV11-2
CDR3nt: TGTGCCAGCAGCGATGAGGGTAGGGGCTCCTACGAGCAGTACTTC
CDR3aa: CASSDEGRGSYEQYF

d_gene: -
j_gene: TRBJ1-2
abundance: -
v_gene: TRBV11-2
CDR3nt: TGTGCCAGCAGGCTCGGACGTATCGGGGGGCATGGCTACACCTTC
CDR3aa: CASRLGRIGGHGYTF

d_gene: TRBD1
j_gene: TRBJ1-4
abundance: -
v_gene: TRBV2
CDR3nt: TGTGCCAGCAGGGACAGGGGGTACGGTGAAAAACTGTTTTTT
CDR3aa: CASRDRGYGEKLFF

d_gene: TRBD1
j_gene: TRBJ2-1
abundance: -
v_gene: TRBV4-2
CDR3nt: TGTGCCAGCAGCCAAGAGCAACAGGGGAATGAGCAGTTCTTC
CDR3aa: CASSQEQQGNEQFF

d_gene: TRBD1
j_gene: TRBJ1-5
abundance: -
v_gene: TRBV7-6
CDR3nt: TGTGCCAGCAGCTTAGACCGGACAGGGGTCAATCAGCCCCAGCATTTT
CDR3aa: CASSLDRTGVNQPQHF

d_gene: -
j_gene: TRBJ1-2
abundance: -
v_gene: TRBV4-1
CDR3nt: TGCGCCAGCAGCCTCGGTGCGGGAGGGACTAACTATGGCTACACCTTC
CDR3aa: CASSLGAGGTNYGYTF

d_gene: -
j_gene: TRBJ2-2
abundance: -
v_gene: TRBV4-1
CDR3nt: TGCGCCAGCAGCCACGGGACTCTCACCGGGGAGCTGTTTTTT
CDR3aa: CASSHGTLTGELFF

d_gene: -
j_gene: TRBJ2-7
abundance: -
v_gene: TRBV4-1
CDR3nt: TGCGCCAGCAGCCGGCAGGGGGGCCAGCAGTACTTC
CDR3aa: CASSRQGGQQYF

d_gene: -
j_gene: TRBJ1-2
abundance: once
v_gene: TRBV7-9
CDR3nt: TGTGCCAGCAGCTTAGAAGGTATTGATGGCTACACCTTC
CDR3aa: CASSLEGIDGYTF

d_gene: -
j_gene: TRBJ2-1
abundance: many
v_gene: TRBV7-3
CDR3nt: TGTGCCAGCAGCTTAAGAGGGGGGGGCTCCTACAATGAGCAGTTCTTC
CDR3aa: CASSLRGGGSYNEQFF